This T cell receptor beta chain was found in a study of Graves' ophthalmopathy and Graves' hyperthyroidism (dated by TCRdb to 2017 to 2018). About the investigation overall: Peripheral blood was collected at initial diagnosis, prior to any treatment. A discovery set of 100 or so patients (43 ophthalmopathy, some 58 stable hyperthyroidism) was enrolled to explore V-J signatures distinguishing ophthalmopathy from hyperthyroidism. After sampling, hyperthyroidism patients received methimazole starting at 30 mg daily, and ophthalmopathy patients received high-dose intravenous methylprednisolone. The study used signatures of the TCR beta repertoire to tell Graves' ophthalmopathy apart from Graves' hyperthyroidism and to predict which patients would progress to ophthalmopathy. In roughly 6 hyperthyroidism patients, the T-cell repertoire of thyroid tissue was compared with the T-cell repertoire of blood. The roughly 90 discovery patients were divided at random into training and test sets in a 7:3 ratio. For independent validation, a separate cohort was made up of approximately 19 hyperthyroidism patients plus 17 patients who later progressed from hyperthyroidism to ophthalmopathy. In total, 135 blood samples were TCR-sequenced: 40 to 45 ophthalmopathy, roughly 80 hyperthyroidism and about 17 hyperthyroidism-to-ophthalmopathy patients.

TCR beta CDR3 regions were amplified from RNA transcripts for repertoire sequencing. The first round was an RT-PCR using HTBI primers with the Qiagen OneStep RT-PCR kit, and this first round was followed by a second-round multiplex PCR, then size selection and purification. The libraries underwent paired-end sequencing with 100 bp reads on an Illumina HiSeq2000. Per the authors' processing: SOAPnuke was used for read processing, and reads with adapters, uncalled bases, a mean Phred below 15, or no exact constant-primer or identifier match were discarded. High-quality paired reads were merged with COPE v1.2.5. Unique nucleotide sequences were defined as clonotypes and aligned to IMGT TRB V, D and J references using MiTCR v1.1. Analysis was restricted to V-J combinations with a frequency above 0.0001, which covered 98% to 99.2% of repertoires. For each V-J combination, a TCR clonal expansion and chaos score was defined as the ratio of F50 clonal expansion to chaos observed in the TCRdist matrix. Features were reduced by Welch's t-statistics and random forest to over ten V-J combinations, which fed a naive Bayes classifier. The Morisita-Horn index was used to measure how similar the thyroid and blood repertoires were. TCRdb ran its own pipeline on the public reads, namely fastp trimming at Q25 and MiXCR clone calling, and kept in-frame beta chains. Entries that share a CDR3 protein sequence are merged under the most common genes and DNA. The V and J calls, along with clone size, are taken from TCRdb and not from the paper's own processing. Recorded for this sample are 400,000 to 500,000 distinct CDR3 sequences; 20% to 25% of them occurred a single time. Clones ranked in the top ten supply 3% of the sample.

From a lookup of the germline V gene, CDR1 and CDR2 are SQVTM and ANQGSEA. V trim: 6 bases; J trim: 4 bases; unmatched bases: 7. Including the terminal cysteine and phenylalanine, the CDR3 comprises 13 residues. The CDR3 DNA has 39 bases and is translated from base 1. Hyperthyroidism was considered stable if no progression to ophthalmopathy occurred within 18 months of follow-up. Hyperthyroidism patients were newly diagnosed, with disease duration under 2 months, and aged 18 to 65 years. Patients were excluded if they had other autoimmune diseases, uncontrolled infections, pregnancy or lactation. Diagnosis relied on clinical symptoms, serum thyroxine, TRAb, thyroid ultrasound and orbital computed tomography. Ficoll-Paque density gradient centrifugation was used to isolate PBMCs from around 10 ml of fresh peripheral blood. Trizol reagent was used to extract the total RNA, and its quality was then checked on an Agilent 2100 Bioanalyzer.

Comments on this clonotype: The specificity of this receptor is unknown. Base qualities are not recorded, but no much larger clone differs from it by a single base.

Overall results and qualifications from the work: No statistical method was used to set the sample size in advance, and the investigators knew which group each participant was assigned to. Among expanded thyroid clonotypes with frequency above 0.001, most also showed up in blood, which suggests that blood repertoires may reflect the thyroid immune response. In cross-validation, the 13-signature model distinguished ophthalmopathy from stable hyperthyroidism with approximately 90% sensitivity and 81.08% specificity, and in the test set the corresponding values were 80% and 75%. In validation, the model predicted ophthalmopathy progression with over 60% sensitivity and 72.22% specificity; fewer than 15 predicted patients were CT-confirmed with GO in a median of 6.5 months.

Sequencing used peripheral blood. The receptor comes from a woman younger than 30 with stable Graves' hyperthyroidism. Donor details come from another sample of the same person, matched by shared clones. The chain joins TRBV29-1 to TRBJ1-1, and 8 junction bases match TRBD1. The nucleotides read TGCAGCGTAGACGGACAGGGTATCACTGAAGCTTTCTTT. This encodes CSVDGQGITEAFF.